This TCR beta chain was sequenced in a study of blood T cell repertoires in COVID-19. Study information: Specimens from acute and convalescent COVID-19 originated in the United States, Italy and Spain. The analysed material was cDNA or gDNA that came from T cells, B-cell-depleted T cells, or PBMCs.

This CDR3 contains 13 residues. Germline-derived CDR1 and CDR2 are MDHEN and SYDVKM. The ends were cut back, 2 bases at V and 7 bases at J, with 9 bases in the middle. Original processing notes: Amplification of reference gene primers provided the estimated nucleated cell counts. The table came from immunoSEQ multiplex PCR; TCRdb's copy has only in-frame clones and leaves some out. V and J calls and clone size are as listed in that table; D and trimming were resolved from the DNA. This sample yields fewer than 300,000 clones, of which approximately 90% are seen a single time; over 2% belongs to the top ten. The Seattle patients, enrolled during active infection, were followed longitudinally.

Sequences were obtained from peripheral blood. This clonotype was sampled from a woman between 25 and 40 years old with COVID-19, enrolled during active disease. The rearrangement joins TRBV28 to TRBJ1-5; D ambiguous. The CDR3 DNA reads TGTGCCAGCAGTTTACCCTTAAGCCAGCCCCAGCATTTT. Translation gives CASSLPLSQPQHF.